The clone carrying this T cell receptor (beta chain) has more than one count but fewer than ten. Antigen unknown. This record belongs to a study of cytomegalovirus exposure and HLA in healthy donors. At the level of the study: Out of 150 million to 200 million T cells, an earlier analysis found about 120 million unique TCR beta sequences in total. Study results and limitations: In terms of immune exposure information, only CMV serostatus was available. Segments of the TCR beta V type were, in most cases, productive about 87% or about 30% of the time in an earlier analysis.

Germline V gene sequence: CDR1 SGHNT, CDR2 YYREEE (reference sequence). Trimming at V came to 0 bases and at J to 9 bases, leaving 5 bases not matched to a gene. CDR3 size: 14 residues. PCR was performed using 60 Vbeta and 13 Jbeta primers. The data were produced by immunoSEQ multiplex PCR, yet TCRdb's version contains in-frame clones alone and is incomplete. The table shows 30,000 to 35,000 clones, with approximately 80% occurring only once. The sequenced sample was PBMCs. This TCR was sampled from a male donor in good health and CMV-seronegative. The chain employs TRBV5-4 and TRBJ2-1, with 8 bases aligning to TRBD1. The CDR3 DNA sequence: TGTGCCAGCAGCTTGGGGACAGGGATAGGTGAGCAGTTCTTC. Translated, it gives CASSLGTGIGEQFF.